The clone carrying this TCR beta chain was observed a single time. Its specificity is unknown. 60 Vbeta and 13 Jbeta primers were used in PCR. This table comes from immunoSEQ multiplex PCR, and its TCRdb copy is limited to in-frame clones, with some not included. The table records 150,000 to 200,000 clones, roughly 86% of them present only once. This sample is part of a study of cytomegalovirus exposure and HLA in healthy donors. Study-wide results and caveats: Later analysis placed DRB1 highest and HLA-C lowest in TCR association rates, which differed by HLA locus.

CDR1 MNHNS and CDR2 SASEGT come from the germline V gene. This CDR3 is built from 13 residues. V was pared by 5 bases and J by 3 bases, with 4 bases of the junction left unmatched. Material for sequencing was PBMCs. The J gene is TRBJ2-7, the V gene TRBV6-1; 7 positions match TRBD2. The origin of this receptor is a woman between 18 and 29 years old in good health and CMV-seronegative. This CDR3 reads CASSPAGNYEQYF. The CDR3 DNA follows: TGTGCCAGCAGTCCAGCGGGAAACTACGAGCAGTACTTC.